The T cell receptor beta chain described here comes from a study of T cell repertoires in cytomegalovirus infection. Background on the study: Carrying CMV and the relevant HLA type showed in public TCR beta signatures.

A remark on this clonotype: The antigen is undetermined.

Whole-study findings and limits: Clonotypes of TCR beta that were HLA-C-restricted and CMV-specific dominated the ex vivo response. Carriers of CMV and the relevant HLA type were discriminated by public TCR beta frequency.

V lost 6 bases and J 1 base, leaving 12 bases between the germline ends. CDR1 MDHEN and CDR2 SYDVKM come from the germline V gene. The CDR3 contains 14 residues. TCRdb processed the reads anew with MiXCR; each CDR3 protein has one entry. This table holds 630,000 or so distinct CDR3 sequences, more than 20% found once. V gene TRBV28 combines with J gene TRBJ1-1; maybe TRBD1 (6 bases). This sequence originates from a human donor in good health (CMV status not recorded). Some clones in this sample may be carry-over from other donors' samples. Sequencing used CD8+ T cells from PBMCs. CDR3 nucleotides: TGTGCCAGCAGAGGAAGGGGGAAGAACACTGAAGCTTTCTTT. It codes for CASRGRGKNTEAFF.